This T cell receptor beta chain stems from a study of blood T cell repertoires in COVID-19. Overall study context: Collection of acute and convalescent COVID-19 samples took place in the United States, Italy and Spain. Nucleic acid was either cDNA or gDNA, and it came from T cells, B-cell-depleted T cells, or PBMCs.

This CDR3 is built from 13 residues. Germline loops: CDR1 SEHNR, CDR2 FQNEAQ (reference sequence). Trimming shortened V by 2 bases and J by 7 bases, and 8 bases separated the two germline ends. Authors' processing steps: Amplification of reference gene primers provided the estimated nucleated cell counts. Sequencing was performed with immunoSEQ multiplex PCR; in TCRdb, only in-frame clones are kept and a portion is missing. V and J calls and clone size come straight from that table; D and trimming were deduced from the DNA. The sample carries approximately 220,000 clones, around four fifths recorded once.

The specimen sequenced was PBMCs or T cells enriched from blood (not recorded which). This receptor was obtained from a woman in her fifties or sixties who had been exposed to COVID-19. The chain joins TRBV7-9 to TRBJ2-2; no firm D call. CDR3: CASSLPTRGELFF. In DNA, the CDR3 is TGTGCCAGCAGCTTACCTACCCGCGGGGAGCTGTTTTTT.